The rows below give T cell receptor beta chains drawn from one sample of a study of identifying expanded T cells in peripheral blood. Clones were sequenced by immunoSEQ multiplex PCR, and TCRdb holds only the in-frame ones, with some missing. The data hold 90,000 or so clones, with more than 75% observed a single time. The specimen sequenced was blood. These receptors were obtained from a person between 18 and 69 years old in good health. CDR3s include the opening cysteine and the closing phenylalanine or tryptophan. Fields, in order: clone size, J gene, D gene, V gene, CDR3 protein, CDR3 DNA. The D gene is left open where the match is weak. Clone size is given for some rows only: seen once, a few or many times, or a class if the clone is expanded.

clone_size: .
j_call: TRBJ1-2
d_call: .
v_call: TRBV6-5
cdr3_aa: CASSVQGGSYGYTF
cdr3_nt: TGTGCCAGCAGTGTACAGGGAGGGAGCTATGGCTACACCTTC

clone_size: .
j_call: TRBJ1-4
d_call: .
v_call: TRBV28
cdr3_aa: CASSLSTGTLNEKLFF
cdr3_nt: TGTGCCAGCAGTTTATCCACCGGGACTCTGAATGAAAAACTGTTTTTT

clone_size: once
j_call: TRBJ1-1
d_call: .
v_call: TRBV5-1
cdr3_aa: CASSSSGARIATF
cdr3_nt: TGCGCCAGCAGCTCGTCCGGGGCGAGGATAGCTACCTTT

clone_size: .
j_call: TRBJ1-6
d_call: .
v_call: TRBV25-1
cdr3_aa: CASSEAGTAYNSPLHF
cdr3_nt: TGTGCCAGCAGTGAAGCCGGGACCGCTTATAATTCACCCCTCCACTTT

clone_size: .
j_call: TRBJ1-1
d_call: .
v_call: TRBV7-8
cdr3_aa: CASSPEAFF
cdr3_nt: TGTGCCAGCAGCCCCGAAGCTTTCTTT

clone_size: .
j_call: TRBJ2-3
d_call: .
v_call: TRBV4-2
cdr3_aa: CASSQGAGPGGTDTQYF
cdr3_nt: TGTGCCAGCAGCCAAGGGGCAGGGCCAGGCGGCACAGATACGCAGTATTTT

clone_size: .
j_call: TRBJ2-1
d_call: .
v_call: TRBV5-6
cdr3_aa: CASSFGHTSYNEQFF
cdr3_nt: TGTGCCAGCAGCTTTGGACATACCTCCTACAATGAGCAGTTCTTC

clone_size: .
j_call: TRBJ2-7
d_call: .
v_call: TRBV6-1
cdr3_aa: CASSGVGLGYEQYF
cdr3_nt: TGTGCCAGCAGTGGGGTTGGGCTGGGCTACGAGCAGTACTTC

clone_size: .
j_call: TRBJ2-7
d_call: TRBD1
v_call: TRBV29-1
cdr3_aa: CSVRGTGLGYEQYF
cdr3_nt: TGCAGCGTTCGTGGGACAGGTCTCGGCTACGAGCAGTACTTC

clone_size: .
j_call: TRBJ1-1
d_call: .
v_call: TRBV10-3
cdr3_aa: CAIKSGRMNTEAFF
cdr3_nt: TGTGCCATCAAATCGGGACGGATGAACACTGAAGCTTTCTTT

clone_size: .
j_call: TRBJ1-6
d_call: .
v_call: TRBV5-6
cdr3_aa: CASSLYENSPLHF
cdr3_nt: TGTGCCAGCAGCTTGTACGAGAATTCACCCCTCCACTTT

clone_size: .
j_call: TRBJ1-4
d_call: TRBD1
v_call: TRBV19
cdr3_aa: CASALDRGGEKLFF
cdr3_nt: TGTGCCAGTGCTCTGGACAGGGGAGGTGAAAAACTGTTTTTT

clone_size: .
j_call: TRBJ2-7
d_call: .
v_call: TRBV12-5
cdr3_aa: CASGLTQGSTALEQYF
cdr3_nt: TGTGCTAGTGGTTTGACCCAGGGGAGTACGGCCCTCGAGCAGTACTTC

clone_size: once
j_call: TRBJ2-7
d_call: .
v_call: TRBV6-5
cdr3_aa: CASRRGTASYEQYF
cdr3_nt: TGTGCCAGCAGGCGGGGCACAGCGTCATACGAGCAGTACTTC

clone_size: .
j_call: TRBJ2-3
d_call: TRBD2
v_call: TRBV7-9
cdr3_aa: CASSSGLAGARNTDTQYF
cdr3_nt: TGTGCCAGCAGCTCAGGACTAGCGGGGGCCCGAAACACAGATACGCAGTATTTT

clone_size: .
j_call: TRBJ2-7
d_call: TRBD2
v_call: TRBV7-8
cdr3_aa: CASSSQPSGYEQYF
cdr3_nt: TGTGCCAGCAGCTCCCAGCCTAGCGGCTACGAGCAGTACTTC

clone_size: .
j_call: TRBJ1-4
d_call: .
v_call: TRBV18
cdr3_aa: CASSPQGTNEKLFF
cdr3_nt: TGTGCCAGCTCACCCCAGGGAACTAATGAAAAACTGTTTTTT

clone_size: .
j_call: TRBJ2-2
d_call: .
v_call: TRBV21-1
cdr3_aa: CARFEGDTGELFF
cdr3_nt: TGTGCCAGGTTTGAGGGAGACACCGGGGAGCTGTTTTTT

clone_size: .
j_call: TRBJ1-1
d_call: .
v_call: TRBV6-5
cdr3_aa: CASSFNNPSEAFF
cdr3_nt: TGTGCCAGCAGTTTCAATAATCCCTCCGAGGCTTTCTTT

clone_size: .
j_call: TRBJ2-5
d_call: TRBD1
v_call: TRBV27
cdr3_aa: CASSLLFRQGAVKETQYF
cdr3_nt: TGTGCCAGCAGTTTGTTGTTTCGGCAGGGGGCTGTAAAGGAGACCCAGTACTTC

clone_size: .
j_call: TRBJ2-5
d_call: TRBD2
v_call: TRBV29-1
cdr3_aa: CSVEVAGETQYF
cdr3_nt: TGCAGCGTTGAGGTAGCGGGGGAGACCCAGTACTTC

clone_size: .
j_call: TRBJ2-6
d_call: .
v_call: TRBV18
cdr3_aa: CASSPDGLSGANVLTF
cdr3_nt: TGTGCCAGCTCACCCGACGGGCTCTCTGGGGCCAACGTCCTGACTTTC

clone_size: .
j_call: TRBJ1-1
d_call: TRBD1
v_call: TRBV5-1
cdr3_aa: CASSPRQGSMNTEAFF
cdr3_nt: TGCGCCAGCAGCCCAAGACAGGGATCAATGAACACTGAAGCTTTCTTT

clone_size: .
j_call: TRBJ1-1
d_call: .
v_call: TRBV2
cdr3_aa: CASNYFTEAFF
cdr3_nt: TGTGCCAGTAATTATTTCACTGAAGCTTTCTTT

clone_size: .
j_call: TRBJ1-1
d_call: .
v_call: TRBV11-2
cdr3_aa: CASSFGPRLNTEAFF
cdr3_nt: TGTGCCAGCAGCTTCGGTCCTCGCCTGAACACTGAAGCTTTCTTT

clone_size: .
j_call: TRBJ2-7
d_call: TRBD2
v_call: TRBV19
cdr3_aa: CASGRGSYYEQYF
cdr3_nt: TGTGCCAGTGGGCGGGGGTCGTATTACGAGCAGTACTTC

clone_size: .
j_call: TRBJ2-3
d_call: TRBD2
v_call: TRBV5-1
cdr3_aa: CASSLAGGPGDTQYF
cdr3_nt: TGCGCCAGCAGCTTGGCGGGGGGGCCGGGGGATACGCAGTATTTT

clone_size: .
j_call: TRBJ1-2
d_call: TRBD1
v_call: TRBV11-2
cdr3_aa: CASSLRTGGLNYGYTF
cdr3_nt: TGTGCCAGCAGCTTAAGAACAGGGGGCCTAAACTATGGCTACACCTTC

clone_size: .
j_call: TRBJ2-7
d_call: .
v_call: TRBV9
cdr3_aa: CASSSTPTGYAYEQYF
cdr3_nt: TGTGCCAGCAGCTCCACCCCGACAGGCTACGCCTACGAGCAGTACTTC

clone_size: .
j_call: TRBJ1-6
d_call: .
v_call: TRBV4-1
cdr3_aa: CASSQERDAYNSPLHF
cdr3_nt: TGCGCCAGCAGCCAAGAAAGGGACGCTTATAATTCACCCCTCCACTTT

clone_size: .
j_call: TRBJ1-6
d_call: .
v_call: TRBV27
cdr3_aa: CASSSTWVNSPLHF
cdr3_nt: TGTGCCAGCAGCTCCACGTGGGTGAATTCACCCCTCCACTTT

clone_size: .
j_call: TRBJ1-4
d_call: .
v_call: TRBV19
cdr3_aa: CASSIRGERGEKLFF
cdr3_nt: TGTGCCAGTAGTATAAGAGGGGAACGGGGCGAAAAACTGTTTTTT

clone_size: .
j_call: TRBJ1-2
d_call: TRBD1
v_call: TRBV7-8
cdr3_aa: CASSLAVQGADGYTF
cdr3_nt: TGTGCCAGCAGCTTAGCGGTACAGGGGGCCGATGGCTACACCTTC

clone_size: .
j_call: TRBJ1-5
d_call: .
v_call: TRBV11-2
cdr3_aa: CASSLDYSNQPQHF
cdr3_nt: TGTGCCAGCAGCTTGGACTATAGCAATCAGCCCCAGCATTTT

clone_size: .
j_call: TRBJ2-1
d_call: .
v_call: TRBV5-8
cdr3_aa: CASSLDSGKGYEQFF
cdr3_nt: TGTGCCAGCAGCCTGGACAGCGGAAAGGGTTATGAGCAGTTCTTC

clone_size: few
j_call: TRBJ1-2
d_call: .
v_call: TRBV2
cdr3_aa: CASSEALRDGYGYTF
cdr3_nt: TGTGCCAGCAGTGAAGCGCTTCGGGACGGTTATGGCTACACCTTC

clone_size: .
j_call: TRBJ2-3
d_call: .
v_call: TRBV9
cdr3_aa: CASSPPDATSTDTQYF
cdr3_nt: TGTGCCAGCAGCCCCCCCGACGCGACTAGCACAGATACGCAGTATTTT

clone_size: .
j_call: TRBJ1-5
d_call: .
v_call: TRBV5-6
cdr3_aa: CASSFGGWSNQPQHF
cdr3_nt: TGTGCCAGCAGCTTTGGAGGGTGGAGCAATCAGCCCCAGCATTTT

clone_size: .
j_call: TRBJ1-3
d_call: TRBD1
v_call: TRBV30
cdr3_aa: CAWRLDRAGNTIYF
cdr3_nt: TGTGCCTGGAGGTTGGACAGGGCTGGAAACACCATATATTTT

clone_size: .
j_call: TRBJ2-5
d_call: TRBD1
v_call: TRBV5-1
cdr3_aa: CASSLVRQGLRQETQYF
cdr3_nt: TGCGCCAGCAGCTTGGTGAGACAGGGGCTCCGCCAAGAGACCCAGTACTTC

clone_size: .
j_call: TRBJ2-5
d_call: .
v_call: TRBV6-1
cdr3_aa: CASSERQKEETQYF
cdr3_nt: TGTGCCAGCAGTGAACGACAGAAGGAAGAGACCCAGTACTTC

clone_size: few
j_call: TRBJ2-5
d_call: .
v_call: TRBV6-1
cdr3_aa: CASSEAGGQQETQYF
cdr3_nt: TGTGCCAGCAGTGAAGCGGGGGGGCAGCAAGAGACCCAGTACTTC